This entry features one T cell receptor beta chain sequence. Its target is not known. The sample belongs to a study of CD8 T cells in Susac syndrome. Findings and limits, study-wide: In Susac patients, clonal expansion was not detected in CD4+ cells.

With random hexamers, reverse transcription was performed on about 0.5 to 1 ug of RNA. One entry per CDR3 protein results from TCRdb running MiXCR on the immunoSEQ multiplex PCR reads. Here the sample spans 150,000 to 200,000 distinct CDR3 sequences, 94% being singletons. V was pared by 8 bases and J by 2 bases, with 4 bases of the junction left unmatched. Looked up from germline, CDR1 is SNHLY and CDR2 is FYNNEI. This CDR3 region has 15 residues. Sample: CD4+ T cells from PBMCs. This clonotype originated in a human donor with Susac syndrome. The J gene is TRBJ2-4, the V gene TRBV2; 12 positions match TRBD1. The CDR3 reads CASGGQGASKNIQYF. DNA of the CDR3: TGTGCCAGCGGGGGACAGGGGGCTTCCAAAAACATTCAGTACTTC.